What follows describes a single T cell receptor beta chain. The antigen is undetermined. The data originate from a study of shared clonotypes between healthy human individuals. Whole-study results and caveats: Only a few donors were included, so the genetic and exposure-history diversity represented was limited. About 5% of naive CD4 clonotypes were common to a handful of donors.

Using immunoSEQ multiplex PCR, the repertoire was profiled, and TCRdb retains in-frame clones only, with some absent. Among more than 2 million clones, 93% were seen once, and the ten largest hold approximately 1.7%. CD45RO negativity and positive selection for CCR7 defined naive CD8 cells, a population that excluded terminally differentiated effector memory CD45RA+ cells. The donors, healthy adults who were HIV-negative, had experienced no recent acute infections or vaccinations. Trimming removed 7 bases from V and 7 bases from J, with 20 bases in between. Germline assignment: CDR1 SGHAT and CDR2 FQNNGV. This CDR3 has 15 amino acids.

Sequenced input: naive CD8+ T cells from PBMCs. V is TRBV11-2 and J is TRBJ2-1; D is possibly TRBD1 or TRBD2 (5 bases each). This receptor was identified in a young man in good health. Some clones in this sample may be carry-over from other donors' samples. The CDR3, as DNA: TGTGCCAGCACCCTTGGTGGGGGACGTACGAATGAGCAGTTCTTC. Protein: CASTLGGGRTNEQFF. Filled out from reference TRBV11-2 and TRBJ2-1, the complete variable domain reads EAGVAQSPRYKIIEKRQSVAFWCNPISGHATLYWYQQILGQGPKLLIQFQNNGVVDDSQLPKDRFSAERLKGVDSTLKIQPAKLEDSAVYLCASTLGGGRTNEQFFGPGTRLTVL.